The text below deals with one TCR beta chain. For every subset, genomic DNA was evenly distributed across several immunoSEQ plates. Using immunoSEQ multiplex PCR, the repertoire was profiled, and TCRdb retains in-frame clones only, with some absent. Of about 490,000 clones listed, 79% are singletons. The CDR3 covers 17 residues. V was clipped by 5 bases and J by 7 bases; unmatched bases: 15. CDR1 and CDR2 (germline): SGHVS, FQNEAQ. This sample is part of a study of shared clonotypes between healthy human individuals. The sequencing input was PBMCs. This chain links TRBV7-8 with TRBJ2-2, with 8 positions matching TRBD2. This TCR came from a woman between 40 and 50 years old in good health. Some clones in this sample may be carry-over from other donors' samples. The CDR3 region has the DNA TGTGCCAGCAGCCTCCGGGGGGGCGGGAGTTCTCTCGGGGAGCTGTTTTTT. This translates into CASSLRGGGSSLGELFF.